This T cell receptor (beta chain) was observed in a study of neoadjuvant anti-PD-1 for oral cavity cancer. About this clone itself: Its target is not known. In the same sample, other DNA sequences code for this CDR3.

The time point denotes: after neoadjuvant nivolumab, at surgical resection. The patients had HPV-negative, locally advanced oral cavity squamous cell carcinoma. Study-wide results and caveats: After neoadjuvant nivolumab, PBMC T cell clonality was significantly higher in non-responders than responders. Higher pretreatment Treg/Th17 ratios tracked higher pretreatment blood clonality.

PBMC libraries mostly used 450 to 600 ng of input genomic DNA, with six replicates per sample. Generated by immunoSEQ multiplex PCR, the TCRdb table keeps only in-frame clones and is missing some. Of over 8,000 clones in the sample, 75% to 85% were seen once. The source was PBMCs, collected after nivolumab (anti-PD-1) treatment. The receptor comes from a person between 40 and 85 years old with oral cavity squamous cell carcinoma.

The DNA of the CDR3 is TGTGCCAGCAGTGGGGCAGGGCCAGGGGCCAACGTCCTGACTTTC. This codes for CASSGAGPGANVLTF. This chain connects TRBV6-1 to TRBJ2-6; D is perhaps TRBD1 (5 bases). V lost 4 bases, J lost 4 bases, and 11 bases lay in between. Germline V gives CDR1 MNHNS, CDR2 SASEGT. The CDR3 length is 15 residues.